A single sample gave rise to the 14 T cell receptor beta chains below, sequenced in a study of blood T cell repertoires in COVID-19. Produced via immunoSEQ multiplex PCR; TCRdb's table is partial and in-frame only. Counted here are around 200,000 clones, 84% occurring once; the ten biggest clones make up 4% to 5.5%. The sequencing sample was made of peripheral blood. The receptor set was obtained from a man aged 50 to 59 with active or convalescent COVID-19.

This chain joins TRBV6-5 and TRBJ1-5, with D perhaps TRBD1 (5 bases). Germline CDR1 and CDR2: MNHEY and SVGAGI. This CDR3 comprises 13 residues. The V gene lost 8 bases and the J gene lost 2 bases, with 10 bases spanning the gap. Written as DNA, the CDR3 is TGTGCCAGCCAGGGTGGCGGCAATCAGCCCCAGCATTTT. It codes for CASQGGGNQPQHF.

This clone was detected only once. Additional DNA sequences in this sample encode the identical CDR3. The chain recombines TRBV19 with TRBJ1-1; D is unclear. V was trimmed by 3 bases and J by 1 base, leaving 6 bases between them. The CDR3 totals 13 residues. Germline V lookup: CDR1 LNHDA, CDR2 SQIVND (reference sequence). This CDR3 reads CASSIGRNTEAFF. The CDR3 DNA follows: TGTGCCAGTAGTATCGGGAGGAACACTGAAGCTTTCTTT.

The chain couples TRBV7-9 to TRBJ1-2; possible D gene TRBD1, 5 bases. V was pared by 5 bases and J by 8 bases, with 15 bases between. The CDR3 is made up of 13 amino acids. Germline-derived CDR1 and CDR2 are SEHNR and FQNEAQ (reference sequence). Written as DNA, the CDR3 is TGTGCCAGCAGCCCAAACGACAGACCGGGCTACACCTTC. It yields the protein CASSPNDRPGYTF. Full variable domain (missing parts from reference TRBV7-9 and TRBJ1-2): DTGVSQNPRHKITKRGQNVTFRCDPISEHNRLYWYRQTLGQGPEFLTYFQNEAQLEKSRLLSDRFSAERPKGSFSTLEIQRTEQGDSAMYLCASSPNDRPGYTFGSGTRLTVV.

J is TRBJ2-2 and V is TRBV11-2, with TRBD2 identical over 7 bases. With V trimmed by 5 bases and J by 2 bases, 11 bases remained unmatched. Per the germline V gene, CDR1 is SGHAT and CDR2 is FQNNGV. The CDR3 contains 17 residues. Here the CDR3 DNA reads TGTGCCAGCAGCCCCCGACGCGGGGGAGGAAACACCGGGGAGCTGTTTTTT. As protein: CASSPRRGGGNTGELFF.

The chain employs TRBV6-5 and TRBJ1-6; TRBD1 aligns across 7 bases. From germline, CDR1 is MNHEY and CDR2 SVGAGI. V shed 6 bases and J 7 bases; nucleotides not matched to a gene: 9. CDR3 length: 15 amino acids. The DNA of the CDR3 is TGTGCCAGCAGACTACAGGGGCAGGGAAATTCACCCCTCCACTTT. The encoded protein is CASRLQGQGNSPLHF.

The chain is built from TRBV7-2 and TRBJ2-7; no firm D call. V lost 5 bases and J 2 bases, leaving 16 bases between the germline ends. The CDR3 extends over 15 amino acids. From germline, CDR1 is SGHTA and CDR2 FQGNSA. The CDR3, as DNA: TGTGCCAGCAGCCCCGCGCCGGCCCGGGCCTACGAGCAGTACTTC. Its protein product is CASSPAPARAYEQYF.

Here the CDR3 DNA reads TGCAGTGCTAGTAGGGACAGGGCAGGACTAAGGGAGACCCAGTACTTC. This sequence encodes CSASRDRAGLRETQYF. V gene TRBV20-1 combines with J gene TRBJ2-5, with 9 bases matching TRBD1. The CDR3 length is 16 residues. V lost 3 bases and J lost 5; bases outside the gene matches: 13. Germline V gives CDR1 DFQATT, CDR2 SNEGSKA (reference sequence).

This sequence joins TRBV6-1 and TRBJ2-7, with D possibly matching TRBD2 (6 bases). The germline V gene encodes CDR1 MNHNS and CDR2 SASEGT. V was trimmed by 3 bases and J by 2 bases, leaving 11 bases between them. This CDR3 comprises 14 residues. The CDR3 spells CASSDWGGTYEQYF. The CDR3 region has the DNA TGTGCCAGCAGTGATTGGGGAGGTACCTACGAGCAGTACTTC.

This clone was observed a few times. This chain connects TRBV4-1 to TRBJ1-4; the D gene is possibly TRBD1 (6 bases). The germline V and J ends were trimmed by 2 bases and 1 base, with 8 bases remaining between them. CDR1 MGHRA and CDR2 YSYEKL come from the germline V gene. The CDR3 consists of 15 residues. As DNA, the CDR3 is TGCGCCAGCAGCCAAACGGACAGAACTAATGAAAAACTGTTTTTT. Translated, it gives CASSQTDRTNEKLFF.

This chain links TRBV6-2 or TRBV6-3 with TRBJ1-5; TRBD1 is a possible D gene (6 bases). This CDR3 is 15 amino acids long. Germline V gene sequence: CDR1 MNHEY, CDR2 SVGEGT. Trimming pared 4 bases from V and 4 bases from J, leaving 14 bases between. The CDR3 protein is CASSLGGQLNQPQHF. As DNA, the CDR3 is TGTGCCAGCAGTTTGGGCGGACAGCTAAATCAGCCCCAGCATTTT.

The J gene is TRBJ2-5, the V gene TRBV7-9, with 9 bases identical to TRBD1. V dropped 3 bases and J dropped 4; count of bases not matched to a gene: 6. The CDR3 is 15 amino acids. Germline values: CDR1 SEHNR, CDR2 FQNEAQ (reference sequence). The CDR3 nucleotides are TGTGCCAGCAGCTTTAGGACAGGGGAAGGAGAGACCCAGTACTTC. Its translation is CASSFRTGEGETQYF.

The chain has TRBV19 and TRBJ2-3; 8 positions agree with TRBD1. In germline, CDR1 is LNHDA, CDR2 SQIVND (reference sequence). The CDR3 extends over 14 amino acids. Unmatched junction bases numbered 3, after V lost 4 bases and J lost 3 bases. The CDR3 sequence: CASSTGGLTDTQYF. The CDR3 bases are TGTGCCAGTAGTACAGGGGGCTTGACAGATACGCAGTATTTT.

This clone showed up just a few times. The chain couples TRBV6-5 to TRBJ1-6; no definite D call. The CDR3 spans 15 residues. Germline-derived CDR1 and CDR2 are MNHEY and SVGAGI. V lost 3 bases to trimming and J lost 8 bases, with 14 bases between them. The CDR3 DNA reads as TGTGCCAGCAGTTATAGGCGGTCTGTGGATTCACCCCTCCACTTT. Protein: CASSYRRSVDSPLHF.

CDR3: CASSLGLGETQYF. The CDR3 DNA reads as TGTGCCAGCAGTTTAGGTCTAGGAGAGACCCAGTACTTC. The rearrangement uses TRBV12-3 or TRBV12-4 and TRBJ2-5; no clear D. V shed 1 base and J shed 4 bases, with 7 bases lying between them. The CDR3 loop spans 13 amino acids.